The TCR beta chain described here comes from a study of T cell responses to AZD1222 COVID-19 vaccine. Overall study results and limits: The donors showed a predominance of white British ancestry and of females, with possible underestimation of clonal diversity.

For this clone: Its antigen is unidentified.

Sequencing was performed with immunoSEQ multiplex PCR; in TCRdb, only in-frame clones are kept and a portion is missing. The sample contains 35,000 to 55,000 clones, 65% to 85% of which appear only once. This receptor was obtained from an adult in good health. The sample in question was peripheral blood, obtained on day 0 of AZD1222 vaccination.

Here the CDR3 reads CASSYVDSSEAFF. DNA of the CDR3: TGTGCCAGCAGTTACGTCGACAGCAGTGAAGCTTTCTTT. The chain joins TRBV6-2 or TRBV6-3 to TRBJ1-1; a possible D gene is TRBD1 (5 bases). V dropped 2 bases and J dropped 7 bases, with 11 bases sitting between them. This CDR3 spans 13 amino acids. Per the germline V gene, CDR1 is MNHEY and CDR2 is SVGEGT.